Listed here are 32 T cell receptor beta chains from one sample, sequenced in a study of T cells in Graves' hyperthyroidism and ophthalmopathy. Template material for amplifying TCR beta CDR3 regions consisted of RNA transcripts. The HTBI primer set served for first-round RT-PCR of the TCR CDR3. TCRdb used MiXCR to reprocess the multiplex PCR reads, holding one entry per CDR3 protein. The data contain approximately 740,000 distinct CDR3 sequences, 14% of them seen just once; the ten biggest clones take up 10% to 13%. Sequences were obtained from blood. These receptors were taken from a woman aged 18-29 years with Graves' hyperthyroidism.

This clonotype has a handful of counts. V and J are TRBV29-1 and TRBJ2-5, with D maybe TRBD2 (5 bases). The CDR3 has 13 amino acids. V was trimmed by 0 bases and J by 5 bases, leaving 10 bases between them. CDR1 is SQVTM, CDR2 ANQGSEA, per germline. The CDR3 DNA follows: TGCAGCGTTGAAGATGGGAGTTTGGAGACCCAGTACTTC. Translation gives CSVEDGSLETQYF. The entire variable domain, with the rest obtained from reference TRBV29-1 and TRBJ2-5, is as follows: SAVISQKPSRDICQRGTSLTIQCQVDSQVTMMFWYRQQPGQSLTLIATANQGSEATYESGFVIDKFPISRPNLTFSTLTVSNMSPEDSSIYLCSVEDGSLETQYFGPGTRLLVL.

This clonotype has ten or more counts. The chain recombines TRBV27 with TRBJ2-3; D is unclear. The CDR3 is 15 amino acids. Germline V gene sequence: CDR1 MNHEY, CDR2 SMNVEV (reference sequence). Trimming took off 5 bases at V and 3 bases at J, with 15 bases between the two ends. The CDR3 here is CASSPRIWGTDTQYF. The CDR3, as DNA: TGTGCCAGCAGTCCCCGAATATGGGGTACAGATACGCAGTATTTT.

This clonotype was seen a few times. A much larger clonotype is one base distant, so this may be a read error. This chain uses TRBV27 with TRBJ2-1; 7 bases map to TRBD2. V lost 6 bases, J lost 6 bases, and 5 bases stayed unmatched. The CDR3 is 13 amino acids. CDR1 MNHEY and CDR2 SMNVEV come from the germline V gene (reference sequence). CDR3 sequence (DNA): TGTGCCAGCAGCGGGGGGACCGTCAATGAGCAGTTCTTC. Translating it yields CASSGGTVNEQFF.

The chain couples TRBV6-1 to TRBJ1-5; D gene ambiguous. This CDR3 comprises 14 residues. The germline V gene encodes CDR1 MNHNS and CDR2 SASEGT. The V end lost 3 bases, the J end lost 0 bases, and 6 bases lay between the germline ends. The CDR3, as DNA: TGTGCCAGCAGTGAGCTGTATAGCAATCAGCCCCAGCATTTT. This gives the protein CASSELYSNQPQHF.

This clonotype was observed at least ten times. CDR3 protein: CASSFAGTSGSWEQYF. As DNA, the CDR3 is TGTGCCAGCAGCTTCGCCGGGACTAGCGGGAGCTGGGAGCAGTACTTC. The chain combines TRBV11-2 with TRBJ2-7, with 14 bases that match TRBD2. This CDR3 spans 16 amino acids. Germline assignment: CDR1 SGHAT and CDR2 FQNNGV. The V segment lost 3 bases and the J segment 7 bases; nucleotides outside the gene matches: 8.

This clonotype has ten or more counts. The rearrangement links TRBV10-2 to TRBJ2-7; TRBD2 aligns across 10 bases. This CDR3 is 15 amino acids long. V dropped 8 bases and J dropped 4; count of bases not matched to a gene: 11. CDR1 is WSHSY, CDR2 SAAADI, per germline. CDR3 in DNA: TGCGCCAGCTCAGAAGGGACTAGCGTACTGTACGAGCAGTACTTC. Residues: CASSEGTSVLYEQYF.

The V and J genes are TRBV18 and TRBJ1-1, with 8 bases lining up with TRBD1. V trimming: 2 bases; J trimming: 0 bases; junction bases outside the gene matches: 5. Looked up from germline, CDR1 is KGHSH and CDR2 is LQKENI. This CDR3 is built from 16 residues. CDR3 nucleotide sequence: TGTGCCAGCTCACCAACAGGGGGTAAGATGAACACTGAAGCTTTCTTT. This codes for CASSPTGGKMNTEAFF.

This clonotype was seen a few times. The chain combines TRBV29-1 with TRBJ2-2; TRBD1 might be the D (7 bases). With 8 bases removed from V and 1 base from J, the gap between germline ends came to 11 bases. The CDR3 loop spans 13 amino acids. Germline V lookup: CDR1 SQVTM, CDR2 ANQGSEA. The CDR3 nucleotides are TGCAGCTGCGGGACAGAGAACACCGGGGAGCTGTTTTTT. Amino acid sequence: CSCGTENTGELFF.

Many counts were recorded for this clonotype. This chain uses TRBV6-1 with TRBJ2-7; TRBD1 or TRBD2 may be the D gene (5 bases each). CDR1 and CDR2 (germline): MNHNS, SASEGT. The V gene lost 5 bases and the J gene lost 2 bases, with 13 bases spanning the gap. The CDR3 has 14 amino acids. CDR3 sequence: CASSPFEGTYEQYF. CDR3 DNA: TGTGCCAGCAGTCCTTTCGAGGGGACCTACGAGCAGTACTTC.

In its sample, this clonotype was seen many times. The chain links TRBV7-9 to TRBJ2-1; possibly TRBD2 for D (6 bases). The CDR3 totals 13 residues. The V end lost 11 bases, the J end lost 5 bases, and 16 bases lay between the germline ends. Germline V CDR1 and CDR2: SEHNR, FQNEAQ (reference sequence). DNA of the CDR3: TGTGCCGCAGCCCGGGACTTTGACAATGAGCAGTTCTTC. Its protein is CAAARDFDNEQFF.

This clonotype came up a few times. The chain carries TRBV29-1 and TRBJ2-2, with 7 bases that match TRBD1. V lost 4 bases and J lost 3; bases outside the gene matches: 2. Germline loops: CDR1 SQVTM, CDR2 ANQGSEA. The CDR3 sequence is 13 residues long. The CDR3, as DNA: TGCAGCGTTGGGGGACAGTACACCGGGGAGCTGTTTTTT. The encoded protein is CSVGGQYTGELFF.

This clonotype was counted many times. The V and J genes are TRBV6-1 and TRBJ2-1; the D gene is possibly TRBD1 (6 bases). Germline V gene data show CDR1 as MNHNS and CDR2 as SASEGT. The CDR3 runs to 15 residues. V lost 8 bases and J lost 6, with 20 bases in between. CDR3: CASLPNGGRRNEQFF. The CDR3 DNA reads TGTGCCAGCCTACCCAATGGGGGCCGCCGCAATGAGCAGTTCTTC.

This clonotype was picked up a small number of times. The V call is TRBV2, the J call TRBJ2-5; TRBD1 agrees at 7 bases. V was pared by 7 bases and J by 5 bases, with 4 bases of the junction left unmatched. This CDR3 has 12 amino acids. The V gene's germline CDR1 is SNHLY and CDR2 FYNNEI. The DNA of the CDR3 is TGTGCCAGCACAGGGGGTTGGGAGACCCAGTACTTC. Encoded protein: CASTGGWETQYF.

This clonotype was counted only a few times. The chain uses TRBV18 and TRBJ2-3, with TRBD2 matching over 16 bases. With V trimmed by 1 base and J by 2 bases, 6 bases remained unmatched. CDR3 length: 19 residues. Germline CDR1 is KGHSH and CDR2 is LQKENI. The CDR3 nucleotides read TGTGCCAGCTCACCACAGGGACTAGCGGGAGGGCCCTCCACAGATACGCAGTATTTT. Protein sequence: CASSPQGLAGGPSTDTQYF.

The chain carries TRBV6-1 and TRBJ2-2, with D uncertain. There are 17 residues in the CDR3. Looked up from germline, CDR1 is MNHNS and CDR2 is SASEGT. Trimming removed 5 bases at V and 6 bases at J, with 22 bases between. This CDR3 is CASSPPGRLDFAGELFF. The CDR3 DNA reads TGTGCCAGCAGTCCACCGGGTAGACTGGATTTCGCCGGGGAGCTGTTTTTT.

This clonotype was seen repeatedly, ten times or more. The genes are TRBV20-1 and TRBJ2-1; TRBD1 aligns across 7 bases. The CDR3 spans 11 residues. Germline V gene sequence: CDR1 DFQATT, CDR2 SNEGSKA (reference sequence). V was pared by 5 bases and J by 12 bases, with 7 bases of the junction left unmatched. The CDR3 region is CSALDRAAQFF. The CDR3 region has the DNA TGCAGTGCTCTAGACAGGGCGGCGCAGTTCTTC.

The chain combines TRBV11-2 with TRBJ1-2; possibly TRBD1 for D (5 bases). Germline lookup yields CDR1 SGHAT and CDR2 FQNNGV. There are 12 residues in the CDR3. V was shortened by 4 bases and J by 8 bases, with 11 bases between the two germline ends. Written as DNA, the CDR3 is TGTGCCAGCAGCTCCGGGTGGGGCGGCTACACCTTC. Residues: CASSSGWGGYTF.

This clonotype appeared a few times. CDR3 protein: CASSYSRQGLNEQYF. The DNA of the CDR3 is TGTGCCAGCAGTTACTCAAGACAGGGGTTAAACGAGCAGTACTTC. The chain is built from TRBV6-5 and TRBJ2-7; 8 bases map to TRBD1. CDR3 length: 15 amino acids. From germline, CDR1 is MNHEY and CDR2 SVGAGI. The junction had 6 bases not matched to a gene; V was cut back by 0 bases and J by 5 bases.

This clonotype was picked up many times. The chain uses TRBV2 and TRBJ2-7; no firm D call. The CDR3 length is 15 residues. V lost 1 base and J 6 bases, leaving 16 bases between the germline ends. Per the germline V gene, CDR1 is SNHLY and CDR2 is FYNNEI. As DNA, the CDR3 is TGTGCCAGCAGTGAAGGGCCCCGGACGCAGCGCGAGCAGTACTTC. Protein product: CASSEGPRTQREQYF.

The CDR3 region is CASSSQVGETQYF. The DNA of the CDR3 is TGTGCCAGCAGTTCCCAAGTAGGAGAGACCCAGTACTTC. This chain links TRBV12-3 or TRBV12-4 with TRBJ2-5; D is unresolved. This CDR3 has 13 amino acids. V was cut by 4 bases and J by 4 bases, with 10 bases left in between.

This clonotype was seen ten or more times. V and J are TRBV2 and TRBJ2-5, with TRBD2 as a possible D gene (6 bases). The V end was cut by 0 bases, the J end by 3 bases, with 11 bases between. The length of the CDR3 is 15 residues. The germline V gene has CDR1 SNHLY and CDR2 FYNNEI. CDR3 loop: CASSEASLAKETQYF. In DNA form, the CDR3 reads TGTGCCAGCAGTGAAGCGAGTCTAGCGAAAGAGACCCAGTACTTC.

This clonotype was recorded a few times. V and J are TRBV29-1 and TRBJ2-1, with TRBD2 identical over 11 bases. The V segment lost 5 bases and the J segment 2 bases; nucleotides outside the gene matches: 5. This CDR3 has 15 residues. Germline V gene sequence: CDR1 SQVTM, CDR2 ANQGSEA. This CDR3 is CSVYGLAGAYNEQFF. The CDR3 nucleotides are TGCAGCGTTTACGGACTAGCGGGTGCCTACAATGAGCAGTTCTTC.

V is TRBV6-2 or TRBV6-3 and J is TRBJ2-5, with a weak D call TRBD2 (5 bases). The CDR3 length is 15 residues. Trimming stripped 8 bases from V and 3 bases from J, with 19 bases between. Germline V gene sequence: CDR1 MNHEY, CDR2 SVGEGT. The CDR3 DNA sequence: TGTGCCAGCGGATCTCGGCTCACGGGAAAAGAGACCCAGTACTTC. This sequence encodes CASGSRLTGKETQYF.

Only one count was recorded for this clonotype. This chain joins TRBV2 and TRBJ2-2; 11 bases agree with TRBD2. The CDR3 consists of 14 residues. The germline gives CDR1 SNHLY, CDR2 FYNNEI. Unmatched junction bases numbered 4, after V lost 11 bases and J lost 2 bases. CDR3 region: CADRLAGNTGELFF. CDR3 DNA sequence: TGTGCCGACAGACTAGCGGGAAACACCGGGGAGCTGTTTTTT.

The chain couples TRBV27 to TRBJ1-4, with D unclear. The V end was cut by 5 bases, the J end by 0 bases, with 10 bases between. Germline CDR1 and CDR2: MNHEY and SMNVEV (reference sequence). This CDR3 is 15 amino acids long. CDR3 nucleotide sequence: TGTGCCAGCAGTCCCCAGCCGGCAACTAATGAAAAACTGTTTTTT. Amino acid sequence: CASSPQPATNEKLFF.

Ten or more counts support this clonotype. The chain joins TRBV7-2 to TRBJ2-1; 8 bases line up with TRBD2. There are 16 residues in the CDR3. Trimming took 3 bases from V and 2 from J; bases not matched to a gene: 6. Germline CDR1 SGHTA, CDR2 FQGNSA. The CDR3 sequence is CASSFHSGIPYNEQFF. The CDR3 nucleotides are TGTGCCAGCAGCTTCCATAGCGGGATCCCCTACAATGAGCAGTTCTTC. The variable domain in full, completed from reference TRBV7-2 and TRBJ2-1, reads GAGVSQSPSNKVTEKGKDVELRCDPISGHTALYWYRQSLGQGLEFLIYFQGNSAPDKSGLPSDRFSAERTGGSVSTLTIQRTQQEDSAVYLCASSFHSGIPYNEQFFGPGTRLTVL.

This chain connects TRBV4-1 to TRBJ2-7; 13 bases agree with TRBD2. Germline loops: CDR1 MGHRA, CDR2 YSYEKL. The CDR3 has 16 residues. Trimming at V came to 3 bases and at J to 2 bases, leaving 4 bases not matched to a gene. The CDR3 reads CASSHPGTSGTYEQYF. CDR3 in DNA: TGCGCCAGCAGCCACCCGGGGACTAGCGGGACCTACGAGCAGTACTTC.

This clonotype was observed a handful of times. This chain connects TRBV7-8 to TRBJ2-3; 8 positions agree with TRBD2. The V and J ends lost 2 bases and 2 bases, in that order; junction bases with no gene match: 12. The V gene's germline CDR1 is SGHVS and CDR2 FQNEAQ. The CDR3 loop spans 18 amino acids. Here the CDR3 reads CASSLPFRLAGNTDTQYF. CDR3 bases: TGTGCCAGCAGCTTACCCTTCCGGCTAGCGGGTAACACAGATACGCAGTATTTT.

This clonotype was counted at least ten times. The chain recombines TRBV30 with TRBJ1-2; D not resolved. Germline CDR1 is GTSNPN and CDR2 is SVGIG (reference sequence). The CDR3 is made up of 15 amino acids. Trimming cost V 0 bases and J 4 bases, with 15 bases left between them. This chain's CDR3 is CAWSVLTGSAYGYTF. The DNA of the CDR3 is TGTGCCTGGAGTGTACTGACGGGATCGGCCTATGGCTACACCTTC.

V gene TRBV7-2 combines with J gene TRBJ2-2; TRBD1 aligns across 8 bases. V was clipped by 3 bases and J by 6 bases; unmatched bases: 6. The CDR3 sequence is 15 residues long. Germline V gene lookup returns CDR1 SGHTA and CDR2 FQGNSA. CDR3 in amino acids: CASSFSDREAGELFF. CDR3 DNA sequence: TGTGCCAGCAGCTTTTCGGACAGGGAAGCCGGGGAGCTGTTTTTT.

This clonotype occurred many times. The V call is TRBV7-9, the J call TRBJ2-1; 9 bases match TRBD2. Germline CDR1 is SEHNR and CDR2 is FQNEAQ (reference sequence). The CDR3 spans 19 residues. After removal of 5 bases from V and 5 bases from J, the junction contained 19 bases not matched to a gene. The CDR3 sequence: CASSIRSGSGRRRHNEQFF. The CDR3 region has the DNA TGTGCCAGCAGCATAAGGTCGGGTAGCGGGAGACGTCGCCACAATGAGCAGTTCTTC.

There are a few counts of this clonotype. CDR3 protein: CASSLVGSGRALNEQFF. The CDR3 DNA reads as TGTGCCAGCAGCTTGGTGGGTAGCGGGAGGGCCCTAAATGAGCAGTTCTTC. The V call is TRBV5-6, the J call TRBJ2-1; 11 nucleotides agree with TRBD2. V shed 0 bases, J shed 7 bases, and the junction held 9 bases outside the gene matches. The CDR3 totals 17 residues. The germline CDR1 and CDR2 sequences are SGHDT and YYEEEE.